These 12 T cell receptor beta chains share one sample of origin, sequenced in a study of OX40 agonist ivuxolimab in advanced cancers. The method behind the library was the immunoSEQ multiplex PCR assay. TCRdb took over this immuneACCESS table, retaining in-frame rearrangements with V and J assigned. Such tables are incomplete; in checked studies, under half of the missing clones stem from an unresolved V gene, and the remainder is unexplained. The sample includes approximately 50,000 clones, with roughly 90% observed a single time. The top ten hold roughly 1.1% of the sample. Source: CD4+ or CD8+ T cells sorted from blood, taken in a trial of the OX40 agonist ivuxolimab. The receptors originated from an adult with an advanced solid tumor such as melanoma, head and neck, liver or kidney cancer.

The rearrangement joins TRBV7-8 to TRBJ2-6, with 7 nucleotides matching TRBD1. The ends lost 6 bases at V and 0 bases at J; junction bases unmatched: 5. Germline lookup yields CDR1 SGHVS and CDR2 FQNEAQ. CDR3 length equals 16 residues. CDR3 sequence: CASSLTGSSGANVLTF. The CDR3, as DNA: TGTGCCAGCAGTCTGACAGGGAGCTCTGGGGCCAACGTCCTGACTTTC.

The table lists this clone with a count of one. V and J are TRBV7-9 and TRBJ1-1; tentatively, D is TRBD1 (5 bases). V was cut by 1 base and J by 4 bases, with 13 bases left in between. Germline V gene lookup returns CDR1 SEHNR and CDR2 FQNEAQ (reference sequence). The CDR3 length is 15 residues. CDR3 nucleotides: TGTGCCAGCAGCTTAGTGGGGGAAAAGGGCACTGAAGCTTTCTTT. Its translation: CASSLVGEKGTEAFF.

The chain employs TRBV5-1 and TRBJ2-2; 8 bases fit TRBD1. Germline lookup yields CDR1 SGHRS and CDR2 YFSETQ. V shed 4 bases, J shed 4 bases, and the junction held 6 bases outside the gene matches. The CDR3 covers 15 residues. For the CDR3, the DNA is TGCGCCAGCAGCCCCGGACAGGGTTTCACCGGGGAGCTGTTTTTT. It yields the protein CASSPGQGFTGELFF.

The CDR3 sequence: CASSRSRQGSDEQYF. The DNA for the CDR3 is TGCGCCAGCAGCCGCTCCAGACAGGGGTCCGACGAGCAGTACTTC. The chain is built from TRBV4-1 and TRBJ2-7; 8 bases map to TRBD1. The CDR3 is made up of 15 amino acids. In germline, CDR1 is MGHRA, CDR2 YSYEKL. The V and J ends lost 4 bases and 5 bases, in that order; junction bases with no gene match: 10.

CDR3 DNA sequence: TGTGCCTGGAGCCCCGGGTCTCTGAACCAGCCTTACGAGCAGTACTTC. This gives the protein CAWSPGSLNQPYEQYF. V gene TRBV30 combines with J gene TRBJ2-7; D not certain. The CDR3 is made up of 16 amino acids. V lost 3 bases to trimming and J lost 4 bases, with 22 bases between them. Germline CDR1 GTSNPN, CDR2 SVGIG (reference sequence).

The V and J genes are TRBV19 and TRBJ1-5; a possible D gene is TRBD1 (5 bases). V was pared by 4 bases and J by 0 bases, with 7 bases between. In germline, CDR1 is LNHDA, CDR2 SQIVND (reference sequence). The CDR3 runs to 14 residues. In nucleotides, the CDR3 is TGTGCCAGTAGTACCGGACATAGCAATCAGCCCCAGCATTTT. This translates into CASSTGHSNQPQHF. The variable domain in full, with the rest retrieved from reference TRBV19 and TRBJ1-5, is DGGITQSPKYLFRKEGQNVTLSCEQNLNHDAMYWYRQDPGQGLRLIYYSQIVNDFQKGDIAEGYSVSREKKESFPLTVTSAQKNPTAFYLCASSTGHSNQPQHFGDGTRLSIL.

This sequence joins TRBV4-2 and TRBJ1-5, with D unresolved. The CDR3 is made up of 13 amino acids. Germline V lookup: CDR1 LGHNA, CDR2 YNFKEQ. Trimming took 0 bases from V and 5 from J, leaving 5 bases between them. CDR3 DNA: TGTGCCAGCAGCCAAGACGAGGATCAGCCCCAGCATTTT. Its translation is CASSQDEDQPQHF.

This clone was found a few times. The chain links TRBV7-8 to TRBJ2-1, with 8 nucleotides matching TRBD2. Germline V CDR1 and CDR2: SGHVS, FQNEAQ. J lost 0 bases, V lost 1 base, and 14 bases had no gene match. The CDR3 covers 20 residues. The CDR3, as DNA: TGTGCCAGCAGCTTAGAACCGGGAGGGACTCGTAGGAGCTCCTACAATGAGCAGTTCTTC. Translated, it gives CASSLEPGGTRRSSYNEQFF.

J is TRBJ2-3 and V is TRBV9, with D perhaps TRBD1 (7 bases). Trimming took 0 bases from V and 4 from J, leaving 18 bases between them. The CDR3 contains 17 residues. Germline lookup yields CDR1 SGDLS and CDR2 YYNGEE. In DNA, the CDR3 is TGTGCCAGCAGCGTAGTTCCGACAGGGACTCGTCCAGATACGCAGTATTTT. Amino acid sequence: CASSVVPTGTRPDTQYF. The full variable domain, rest sourced from reference TRBV9 and TRBJ2-3, is DSGVTQTPKHLITATGQRVTLRCSPRSGDLSVYWYQQSLDQGLQFLIQYYNGEERAKGNILERFSAQQFPDLHSELNLSSLELGDSALYFCASSVVPTGTRPDTQYFGPGTRLTVL.

This clone came up a few times. The chain is built from TRBV19 and TRBJ2-5, with TRBD1 matching over 8 bases. This CDR3 is 15 amino acids long. Germline V gene data show CDR1 as LNHDA and CDR2 as SQIVND (reference sequence). V trimming: 0 bases; J trimming: 6 bases; junction bases outside the gene matches: 6. The CDR3 DNA reads as TGTGCCAGTAGTATAGACCGACAGGGGAGGAAGACCCAGTACTTC. Translation: CASSIDRQGRKTQYF.

J is TRBJ2-2 and V is TRBV7-9; the match to TRBD1 covers 10 bases. V shed 6 bases, J shed 4 bases, and the junction held 14 bases outside the gene matches. The germline V gene encodes CDR1 SEHNR and CDR2 FQNEAQ (reference sequence). This CDR3 spans 18 amino acids. CDR3 nucleotides: TGTGCCAGCAGGGGACGGGACAGGGGAGGGTCGGGCACCGGGGAGCTGTTTTTT. It encodes CASRGRDRGGSGTGELFF. The full variable domain, its missing parts supplied by reference TRBV7-9 and TRBJ2-2, is DTGVSQNPRHKITKRGQNVTFRCDPISEHNRLYWYRQTLGQGPEFLTYFQNEAQLEKSRLLSDRFSAERPKGSFSTLEIQRTEQGDSAMYLCASRGRDRGGSGTGELFFGEGSRLTVL.

This chain connects TRBV7-6 to TRBJ2-5; D is uncertain. Germline V CDR1 and CDR2: SGHVS, FNYEAQ. The CDR3 is 15 amino acids. Between the trimmed V and J ends, which lost 3 bases and 5 bases, there was a span of 16 bases. CDR3 loop: CASSFSGSFGETQYF. CDR3 bases: TGTGCCAGCAGCTTTTCAGGCTCCTTCGGGGAGACCCAGTACTTC.